Listed below are T cell receptor beta chains from one sample, sequenced in a study of blood T cell repertoires in COVID-19. Clones were read by immunoSEQ multiplex PCR, and TCRdb kept only the in-frame ones, dropping some. The sample carries approximately 280,000 clones, around 85% recorded once. Sequencing was done on a sample of peripheral blood. All receptors derive from a woman aged 70-85 years with acute or convalescent COVID-19. Each CDR3 is given with its conserved first and last residue. The D gene is left open where the match is weak. Not all rows give a size; the values are once, few, many and, for expanded clones, a class.

TRBJ2-2,-,TRBD1,TRBV18,CASSQGQTTGELFF,TGTGCCAGCTCACAGGGACAGACCACCGGGGAGCTGTTTTTT
TRBJ1-1,-,TRBD1,TRBV5-1,CASRTGSATEAFF,TGCGCCAGCAGGACAGGGTCGGCGACTGAAGCTTTCTTT
TRBJ2-7,-,-,TRBV5-1,CASGTDRLGEQYF,TGCGCCAGCGGAACCGACAGGTTGGGCGAGCAGTACTTC
TRBJ1-5,-,-,TRBV19,CASSISRSPQPQHF,TGTGCCAGTAGTATAAGCCGATCCCCTCAGCCCCAGCATTTT
TRBJ1-1,-,-,TRBV18,CASSPPVRNTEAFF,TGTGCCAGCTCACCACCGGTCAGGAACACTGAAGCTTTCTTT
TRBJ1-1,-,-,TRBV18,CASSLQGTEAFF,TGTGCCAGCTCACTACAGGGCACTGAAGCTTTCTTT
TRBJ2-1,-,-,TRBV7-9,CASSLGQGSYNEQFF,TGTGCCAGCAGCTTAGGACAAGGCTCCTACAATGAGCAGTTCTTC
TRBJ1-2,-,-,TRBV6-4,CASSGQYQANSYGYTF,TGTGCCAGCAGTGGACAGTATCAGGCCAATAGCTATGGCTACACCTTC
TRBJ1-5,-,-,TRBV5-6,CASSHQGGQPQHF,TGTGCCAGCAGCCACCAGGGTGGCCAGCCCCAGCATTTT
TRBJ1-6,-,-,TRBV4-2,CASSGLRDSPLHF,TGTGCCAGCAGTGGACTTCGGGATTCACCCCTCCACTTT
TRBJ1-2,-,TRBD1,TRBV19,CASSIGQGTHYGYTF,TGTGCCAGTAGTATCGGACAGGGAACTCACTATGGCTACACCTTC
TRBJ2-1,few,TRBD2,TRBV4-1,CASRRAGGRNNEQFF,TGCGCCAGCAGGAGAGCGGGGGGGCGAAACAATGAGCAGTTCTTC
TRBJ2-1,-,-,TRBV4-1,CASSPRGSANNEQFF,TGCGCCAGCAGCCCGCGGGGTTCTGCGAACAATGAGCAGTTCTTC
TRBJ2-7,-,-,TRBV3-1/TRBV3-2,CASSQDGPEQYF,TGTGCCAGCAGCCAAGATGGCCCCGAGCAGTACTTC